These 11 T cell receptor beta chains came from one sample sequenced in a study of T cells after yellow fever vaccination. TCRdb reprocessed the 5' RACE reads with MiXCR, giving one entry per CDR3 protein. Of 300,000 or so distinct CDR3 sequences in the sample, roughly 8.3% are singletons; the top ten hold approximately 15%. This material consisted of PBMCs, taken 35 to 50 days after the first yellow fever vaccination. These receptors were collected from a young man who received the YFV17D yellow fever vaccine.

This chain links TRBV6-1 with TRBJ2-7; 8 bases agree with TRBD2. This CDR3 is 15 amino acids long. Losses at the gene ends were 6 bases for V and 3 bases for J; bases not matched to a gene: 10. Per the germline V gene, CDR1 is MNHNS and CDR2 is SASEGT. CDR3: CASSRGGGSDYEQYV. The DNA of the CDR3 is TGTGCCAGCAGCCGGGGGGGAGGCAGCGACTACGAGCAGTACGTC.

The chain recombines TRBV7-3 with TRBJ2-6; 8 nucleotides match TRBD2. Germline CDR1 is SGHTA and CDR2 is FQGTGA. V trimming: 5 bases; J trimming: 1 base; junction bases outside the gene matches: 1. The CDR3 length is 15 residues. This CDR3 reads CASSTGGSGANVLTF. The CDR3 DNA is TGTGCCAGCAGCACGGGGGGGTCTGGGGCCAACGTCCTGACTTTC. Supplemented by reference TRBV7-3 and TRBJ2-6, the full variable domain reads GAGVSQTPSNKVTEKGKYVELRCDPISGHTALYWYRQSLGQGPEFLIYFQGTGAADDSGLPNDRFFAVRPEGSVSTLKIQRTERGDSAVYLCASSTGGSGANVLTFGAGSRLTVL.

The chain employs TRBV28 and TRBJ2-3, with 9 nucleotides matching TRBD2. J lost 4 bases, V lost 6 bases, and 14 bases had no gene match. The CDR3 totals 17 residues. Germline V gene data show CDR1 as MDHEN and CDR2 as SYDVKM. The CDR3 region is CASSLWGSGGGSDTQYF. The CDR3 bases are TGTGCCAGCAGCCTATGGGGTAGCGGGGGTGGATCAGATACGCAGTATTTT.

This clonotype came up a few times. This chain links TRBV3-1 with TRBJ2-2; no clear D. V lost 3 bases and J lost 0, with 11 bases in between. Germline values: CDR1 LGHDT, CDR2 YNNKEL (reference sequence). CDR3 size: 16 residues. The CDR3 spells CASSHPVYTNTGELFF. The CDR3 DNA sequence: TGTGCCAGCAGCCACCCCGTATACACGAACACCGGGGAGCTGTTTTTT.

This clonotype was seen a handful of times. The chain links TRBV5-1 to TRBJ2-5; 8 bases fit TRBD1. Per germline, CDR1 SGHRS and CDR2 YFSETQ. The CDR3 has 15 residues. V was clipped by 0 bases and J by 2 bases; unmatched bases: 3. The CDR3 region has the DNA TGCGCCAGCAGCTTGGGGACAGGGCCGCAAGAGACCCAGTACTTC. This gives the protein CASSLGTGPQETQYF.

This clonotype showed up many times. This rearrangement joins TRBV4-1 to TRBJ1-5; 9 positions match TRBD1. This CDR3 is 15 amino acids long. V lost 1 base, J lost 6 bases, and 4 bases stayed unmatched. From germline, CDR1 is MGHRA and CDR2 YSYEKL. CDR3 sequence reads: CASSQAWTGVQPQHF. The CDR3 nucleotides are TGCGCCAGCAGCCAAGCCTGGACAGGGGTTCAGCCCCAGCATTTT.

CDR3 nucleotide sequence: TGTGCCAGCAGTTACACCCGGACGGGGACGAGGGCCTCCGAGCAGTACTTC. Protein sequence: CASSYTRTGTRASEQYF. The chain joins TRBV6-5 to TRBJ2-7, with D perhaps being TRBD1 or TRBD2 (5 bases each). The CDR3 sequence is 17 residues long. Germline CDR1 reads MNHEY; CDR2 reads SVGAGI. The V and J ends lost 2 bases and 6 bases respectively, with 23 bases between them.

The gene calls are TRBV5-1 and TRBJ1-2, with D perhaps matching TRBD1 (6 bases). Trimming pared 2 bases from V and 7 bases from J, leaving 9 bases between. The CDR3 length is 12 residues. Germline V gene data show CDR1 as SGHRS and CDR2 as YFSETQ. The DNA of the CDR3 is TGCGCCAGCAGCTTACAGGGTCTTGGCTACACCTTC. Its protein is CASSLQGLGYTF.

A few counts support this clonotype. The chain couples TRBV23-1 to TRBJ2-7, with D perhaps TRBD1 (6 bases). TRBV23-1 qualifies as an ORF whose function is uncertain. Trimming removed 3 bases at V and 1 base at J, with 16 bases between. The CDR3 has 16 residues. The CDR3 is CASSHPAQGPSYEQYF. The CDR3 nucleotides read TGCGCCAGCAGTCACCCAGCACAGGGTCCTTCCTACGAGCAGTACTTC.

This chain joins TRBV5-1 and TRBJ2-1; no firm D call. The germline CDR1 and CDR2 sequences are SGHRS and YFSETQ. V lost 3 bases, J lost 0 bases, and 10 bases lay in between. The CDR3 is 15 amino acids. The CDR3 loop reads CASSSSPYSYNEQFF. The CDR3 nucleotides read TGCGCCAGCAGCTCTTCACCCTACTCCTACAATGAGCAGTTCTTC. The variable domain in full, completed from reference TRBV5-1 and TRBJ2-1, reads KAGVTQTPRYLIKTRGQQVTLSCSPISGHRSVSWYQQTPGQGLQFLFEYFSETQRNKGNFPGRFSGRQFSNSRSEMNVSTLELGDSALYLCASSSSPYSYNEQFFGPGTRLTVL.

This rearrangement joins TRBV6-2 or TRBV6-3 to TRBJ2-7; tentatively, D is TRBD1 (5 bases). CDR1 and CDR2 (germline): MNHEY, SVGEGT. This CDR3 has 13 amino acids. V was cut by 3 bases and J by 4 bases, with 10 bases left in between. The CDR3 loop is CASSYDRPYEQYF. The CDR3, as DNA: TGTGCCAGCAGTTATGACAGACCATACGAGCAGTACTTC.